These 23 T cell receptor beta chains share one sample of origin, sequenced in a study of siplizumab effects on memory and regulatory T cells. Measured with immunoSEQ multiplex PCR; TCRdb has only the in-frame clones, and not every one. The sample lists around 100,000 clones, approximately 94% occurring once. The sample consisted of non-Treg CD4+ T cells sorted from blood. These receptor sequences come from a human donor in good health.

The chain carries TRBV10-3 and TRBJ2-7; possibly TRBD1 for D (6 bases). The V end was cut by 4 bases, the J end by 3 bases, with 16 bases between. This CDR3 is built from 15 residues. Per germline, CDR1 ENHRY and CDR2 SYGVKD. CDR3 protein: CAISAHRDGYYEQYF. The CDR3 region has the DNA TGTGCCATCAGTGCCCACAGGGACGGGTACTACGAGCAGTACTTC.

The chain is built from TRBV6-1 and TRBJ2-5; TRBD1 is a possible D gene (5 bases). Trimming removed 3 bases from V and 1 base from J, with 15 bases in between. Germline values: CDR1 MNHNS, CDR2 SASEGT. This CDR3 comprises 16 residues. This chain's CDR3 is CASSEGPTEFQETQYF. Written as DNA, the CDR3 is TGTGCCAGCAGTGAGGGGCCTACTGAATTCCAAGAGACCCAGTACTTC.

V is TRBV12-5 and J is TRBJ2-7; 13 nucleotides agree with TRBD2. The CDR3 runs to 15 residues. From germline, CDR1 is LGHNT and CDR2 FRNRAP. The ends lost 4 bases at V and 6 bases at J; junction bases unmatched: 6. The CDR3 DNA follows: TGTGCTAGTGGTTCCTCGGGACTAGCGGGATTCGAGCAGTACTTC. This gives the protein CASGSSGLAGFEQYF. The full variable domain, its missing parts supplied by reference TRBV12-5 and TRBJ2-7, is DARVTQTPRHKVTEMGQEVTMRCQPILGHNTVFWYRQTMMQGLELLAYFRNRAPLDDSGMPKDRFSAEMPDATLATLKIQPSEPRDSAVYFCASGSSGLAGFEQYFGPGTRLTVT.

The J gene is TRBJ2-4, the V gene TRBV2; perhaps TRBD2 as D (5 bases). Germline values: CDR1 SNHLY, CDR2 FYNNEI. V was clipped by 4 bases and J by 0 bases, with 7 bases between them. This CDR3 has 14 residues. The CDR3 here is CASSGTAAKNIQYF. The CDR3 nucleotides read TGTGCCAGCAGTGGGACTGCAGCCAAAAACATTCAGTACTTC.

The chain combines TRBV28 with TRBJ2-5; TRBD2 matches 9 bases. With the DNA end fitting TRBJ2-7 better, the J assignment may be wrong. Germline CDR1 and CDR2: MDHEN and SYDVKM. The CDR3 contains 15 residues. This CDR3 reads CASSGVLAGAYEQYF. CDR3 DNA sequence: TGTGCCAGCAGTGGGGTTTTAGCGGGAGCATACGAGCAGTACTTC.

This clone was seen once. The rearrangement uses TRBV10-3 and TRBJ1-2, with 7 bases fitting TRBD1. Germline V gene sequence: CDR1 ENHRY, CDR2 SYGVKD. This CDR3 is built from 15 residues. Trimming removed 0 bases from V and 6 bases from J; junction bases left unmatched: 7. DNA for the CDR3: TGTGCCATCAGTGAGTCCCTGACAGGGACCCATGGCTACACCTTC. It specifies CAISESLTGTHGYTF.

J is TRBJ1-4 and V is TRBV5-1; D unresolved. CDR1 is SGHRS, CDR2 YFSETQ, per germline. There are 12 residues in the CDR3. V lost 0 bases, J lost 6 bases, and 3 bases lay in between. CDR3 amino acids: CASSLEDEKLFF. CDR3 sequence (DNA): TGCGCCAGCAGCTTGGAGGATGAAAAACTGTTTTTT.

The chain couples TRBV6-5 to TRBJ2-1, with 7 bases identical to TRBD2. Germline V CDR1 and CDR2: MNHEY, SVGAGI. This CDR3 is built from 12 residues. The V gene end was trimmed by 5 bases and the J gene end by 10 bases; junction bases not matched to a gene: 5. In DNA form, the CDR3 reads TGTGCCAGCAGTCGTGGGACTACGGAGCAGTTCTTC. Protein: CASSRGTTEQFF.

This clone was seen just once. This chain uses TRBV7-9 with TRBJ1-6, with D perhaps matching TRBD1 (5 bases). The V and J ends lost 1 base and 10 bases respectively, with 11 bases between them. This CDR3 spans 14 amino acids. Germline CDR1 and CDR2: SEHNR and FQNEAQ (reference sequence). This CDR3 is CASSLGQGGSPLHF. In DNA form, the CDR3 reads TGTGCCAGCAGCTTAGGGCAGGGTGGCTCACCCCTCCACTTT.

The V call is TRBV7-3, the J call TRBJ1-1, with D unresolved. V was shortened by 2 bases and J by 4 bases, with 11 bases between the two germline ends. Germline loops: CDR1 SGHTA, CDR2 FQGTGA. CDR3 size: 14 residues. CDR3 sequence (DNA): TGTGCCAGCAGCTTAGCAGCGTGGGTCACTGAAGCTTTCTTT. Encoded protein: CASSLAAWVTEAFF.

A word on this clone: This specimen includes other DNA sequences encoding the same CDR3. The genes are TRBV6-5 and TRBJ2-7; unclear D gene. The germline V gene has CDR1 MNHEY and CDR2 SVGAGI. Deletions cut 0 bases from V and 2 bases from J, with 5 bases between. The CDR3 is 13 residues long. DNA of the CDR3: TGTGCCAGCAGTTACTCCACGGCCTACGAGCAGTACTTC. Translated: CASSYSTAYEQYF.

This sequence joins TRBV9 and TRBJ2-7; tentatively, D is TRBD1 (5 bases). The germline V and J ends were trimmed by 1 base and 0 bases, with 8 bases remaining between them. The CDR3 is 14 residues long. Germline V gene lookup returns CDR1 SGDLS and CDR2 YYNGEE. The CDR3 DNA is TGTGCCAGCAGCGTATCAGGGAACTCCTACGAGCAGTACTTC. This sequence encodes CASSVSGNSYEQYF.

This chain uses TRBV19 with TRBJ2-6; D is ambiguous. The V end was cut by 7 bases, the J end by 2 bases, with 12 bases between. CDR1 LNHDA and CDR2 SQIVND come from the germline V gene (reference sequence). The CDR3 spans 15 residues. CDR3 sequence reads: CASTFDNPGANVLTF. CDR3 in DNA: TGTGCCAGTACCTTCGACAATCCTGGGGCCAACGTCCTGACTTTC.

The table lists this clone with a count of one. This chain connects TRBV9 to TRBJ2-1; the D gene is possibly TRBD2 (6 bases). Trimming took off 0 bases at V and 7 bases at J, with 17 bases between the two ends. This CDR3 contains 16 residues. Germline CDR1 is SGDLS and CDR2 is YYNGEE. The CDR3 coding sequence is TGTGCCAGCAGCGTAGCCCCCGGTGATGCGGGGAATGAGCAGTTCTTC. Its translation: CASSVAPGDAGNEQFF. Drawing the rest from reference TRBV9 and TRBJ2-1, the complete variable domain is DSGVTQTPKHLITATGQRVTLRCSPRSGDLSVYWYQQSLDQGLQFLIQYYNGEERAKGNILERFSAQQFPDLHSELNLSSLELGDSALYFCASSVAPGDAGNEQFFGPGTRLTVL.

The CDR3 loop is CASSLEPGSGGYTF. DNA for the CDR3: TGTGCCAGCAGCTTAGAGCCCGGATCGGGCGGCTACACCTTC. This rearrangement joins TRBV7-2 to TRBJ1-2, with D unclear. Trimming took 1 base from V and 8 from J, leaving 14 bases between them. The CDR3 has 14 residues. Germline V lookup: CDR1 SGHTA, CDR2 FQGNSA.

V is TRBV7-3 and J is TRBJ2-7; TRBD2 matches at 11 bases. The germline gives CDR1 SGHTA, CDR2 FQGTGA. The CDR3 length is 15 residues. The trim removed 2 bases at V and 6 bases at J, leaving 6 bases unmatched. The CDR3 spells CASSLGVTSGIEQYF. In DNA form, the CDR3 reads TGTGCCAGCAGCTTAGGGGTGACTAGCGGGATCGAGCAGTACTTC.

This chain uses TRBV19 with TRBJ2-5; D is possibly TRBD2 (6 bases). Germline assignment: CDR1 LNHDA and CDR2 SQIVND (reference sequence). The CDR3 spans 15 residues. V lost 3 bases and J 4 bases, leaving 15 bases between the germline ends. CDR3 bases: TGTGCCAGTAGTATGACCAACCTGGGAGGAGAGACCCAGTACTTC. Amino acid sequence: CASSMTNLGGETQYF.

The rearrangement uses TRBV28 and TRBJ2-6; D gene unclear. The CDR3 is 15 residues long. Germline values: CDR1 MDHEN, CDR2 SYDVKM. Trimming removed 3 bases from V and 0 bases from J, with 6 bases in between. In nucleotides, the CDR3 is TGTGCCAGCAGTTTTTCGGGCTCTGGGGCCAACGTCCTGACTTTC. Translating it yields CASSFSGSGANVLTF.

The genes are TRBV6-6 and TRBJ1-1; TRBD1 matches 8 bases. The CDR3 extends over 11 amino acids. Germline lookup yields CDR1 MNHNY and CDR2 SVGAGI (reference sequence). With V trimmed by 2 bases and J by 14 bases, 4 bases remained unmatched. CDR3 sequence reads: CASSYGDRMFF. In nucleotides, the CDR3 is TGTGCCAGCAGTTACGGGGACAGGATGTTCTTT.

The CDR3 is CASSLRDVRDTGELFF. CDR3 sequence (DNA): TGTGCCAGCAGCCTCCGAGACGTAAGGGACACCGGGGAGCTGTTTTTT. The rearrangement joins TRBV7-8 to TRBJ2-2, with D hard to call. The CDR3 is made up of 16 amino acids. Germline V gene data show CDR1 as SGHVS and CDR2 as FQNEAQ. V was cut by 5 bases and J by 3 bases, with 16 bases left in between.

The CDR3 DNA reads TGTGCCAGCAGTAGAGGACAGGGGACACGGAGTGAGCAGTACTTC. This sequence encodes CASSRGQGTRSEQYF. This chain joins TRBV9 and TRBJ2-7; 9 positions match TRBD1. Germline lookup yields CDR1 SGDLS and CDR2 YYNGEE. With V trimmed by 5 bases and J by 7 bases, 13 bases remained unmatched. The CDR3 is 15 amino acids.

V usage is TRBV27 and J usage is TRBJ1-2; perhaps TRBD1 as D (5 bases). V shed 1 base and J shed 8 bases, with 11 bases lying between them. CDR1 is MNHEY, CDR2 SMNVEV, per germline (reference sequence). The CDR3 is made up of 13 amino acids. Here the CDR3 reads CASSLFGGGGYTF. The CDR3 nucleotides are TGTGCCAGCAGTTTATTCGGGGGAGGCGGCTACACCTTC.

The chain joins TRBV15 to TRBJ2-5; 8 bases are shared with TRBD2. The V gene's germline CDR1 is LNHNV and CDR2 YYDKDF (reference sequence). Germline trimming cut 5 bases from V and 5 bases from J; bases unmatched to any gene: 10. CDR3 size: 15 residues. Here the CDR3 DNA reads TGTGCCACCAGCTTGCGACTAGCGACGGGGGAGACCCAGTACTTC. It is translated as CATSLRLATGETQYF.